The rows below give T cell receptor beta chains drawn from one sample of a study of identical twins. One entry per CDR3 protein, called by TCRdb with MiXCR from the 5' RACE reads. The table records roughly 350,000 distinct CDR3 sequences, approximately 8.7% of them present only once. Material: naive T cells sorted from blood. The receptors derive from a woman aged 50 to 65 in good health. Both conserved end residues are part of each CDR3. Fields, in order: clone size, V gene, J gene, D gene, CDR3 DNA, CDR3 protein. A D gene is named only where the DNA matches it firmly. Clone size appears in some rows only: once, few, many, or a class for an expanded clone.

>many|TRBV27|TRBJ2-7|.
TGTGCCAGCAGTTGGGTTGTGACGGCCGACGAGCAGTACTTC
CASSWVVTADEQYF
>many|TRBV20-1|TRBJ2-5|.
TGCAGTGCTTTGGGGCAGTATCAAGAGACCCAGTACTTC
CSALGQYQETQYF
>many|TRBV2|TRBJ1-1|TRBD1
TGTGCCAGCAAGGGACAGGGTGCTGAAGCTTTCTTT
CASKGQGAEAFF
>.|TRBV6-1|TRBJ2-5|.
TGTGCCAGCAGTGGGCGTTGGGAGACCCAGTACTTC
CASSGRWETQYF
>few|TRBV5-1|TRBJ2-2|.
TGCGCCAGCAGCTCGATACAGTTAACCGGGGAGCTGTTTTTT
CASSSIQLTGELFF
>.|TRBV5-1|TRBJ2-5|.
TGCGCCAGCAGCTTGGCACAAACAGGGTCAAGGACCCAGTACTTC
CASSLAQTGSRTQYF
>few|TRBV30|TRBJ1-1|TRBD1
TGTGCCTGGGGACAGGGGGATCGCGACACTGAAGCTTTCTTT
CAWGQGDRDTEAFF
>few|TRBV27|TRBJ2-7|.
TGTGCCAGCAGTTTCCTCAACGAGCAGTACTTC
CASSFLNEQYF
>.|TRBV24-1|TRBJ2-1|TRBD1
TGTGCCACCAGTGGGGGACAGGGAGGTAGTGCGCAGTTCTTC
CATSGGQGGSAQFF
>.|TRBV29-1|TRBJ2-5|.
TGCAGCGTTGATCCGCAGGGGCGGGAGACCCAGTACTTC
CSVDPQGRETQYF
>few|TRBV15|TRBJ2-1|TRBD2
TGTGCCACCAGCACGCCGGGACTAGCCCCCAATGAGCAGTTCTTC
CATSTPGLAPNEQFF
>many|TRBV5-6|TRBJ1-1|.
TGTGCCAGCAGCGTGGCCGGGGGCAACACTGAAGCTTTCTTT
CASSVAGGNTEAFF
>few|TRBV19|TRBJ2-1|TRBD2
TGTGCCAGTATTTCCGGTCGGGGAGGGACTAGCGGGATAAGCTCCTACAATGAGCAGTTCTTC
CASISGRGGTSGISSYNEQFF
>many|TRBV20-1|TRBJ1-2|.
TGCAGTGCACAGGACTCACGTTGGGGCTACACCTTC
CSAQDSRWGYTF
>many|TRBV5-1|TRBJ2-2|TRBD2
TGCGCCAGCAGACGTCTAGCGGGAAGTGGGACCGGGGAGCTGTTTTTT
CASRRLAGSGTGELFF
>.|TRBV3-1|TRBJ2-1|.
TGTGCCAGCAGCCCCCGCGGCCTCCAGACCTACAATGAGCAGTTCTTC
CASSPRGLQTYNEQFF
>many|TRBV29-1|TRBJ2-1|TRBD2
TGCAGCGTTATTAGCGGGCAATACAATGAGCAGTTCTTC
CSVISGQYNEQFF
>.|TRBV29-1|TRBJ2-1|.
TGCAGCGGGGGAGGCTCCTACAATGAGCAGTTCTTC
CSGGGSYNEQFF
>few|TRBV4-1|TRBJ2-5|.
TGCGCCAGCAGCCACCCGGGTCTCGGGGAGACCCAGTACTTC
CASSHPGLGETQYF
>few|TRBV29-1|TRBJ1-1|.
TGCAGCGTTGAGAAGGGGGTCACTGAAGCTTTCTTT
CSVEKGVTEAFF
>few|TRBV4-1|TRBJ2-3|.
TGCGCCAGCAGACTAGCTAACACAGATACGCAGTATTTT
CASRLANTDTQYF
>few|TRBV7-8|TRBJ2-1|.
TGTGCCAGCAGCTTAAGGCTAGTTTGGAATGAGCAGTTCTTC
CASSLRLVWNEQFF
>few|TRBV7-8|TRBJ2-7|TRBD1
TGTGCCAGCAGCCCCCGGGACAGGGATACCTACGAGCAGTACTTC
CASSPRDRDTYEQYF
>.|TRBV24-1|TRBJ2-3|.
TGTGCCACCAGCGTCCAGGGGCGCGCAGATACGCAGTATTTT
CATSVQGRADTQYF
>.|TRBV27|TRBJ2-2|.
TGTGCCAGCAGTCCCCATAGTGGTTTGGGGGAGCTGTTTTTT
CASSPHSGLGELFF
>many|TRBV7-2|TRBJ2-1|.
TGTGCCAGCAGCGTAGCGGCTGCCTCCTACAATGAGCAGTTCTTC
CASSVAAASYNEQFF
>.|TRBV20-1|TRBJ2-3|.
TGCAGTGCCGAAGACTCCCCGACAGATACGCAGTATTTT
CSAEDSPTDTQYF
>few|TRBV24-1|TRBJ2-1|TRBD1
TGTGCCACCAGTGAGTCCGACAGGGAACAGTTCTTC
CATSESDREQFF
>.|TRBV7-6|TRBJ2-1|TRBD2
TGTGCCAGCAGCCCCAGACTAGCGGGAGGGAGGGATGAGCAGTTCTTC
CASSPRLAGGRDEQFF
>.|TRBV7-8|TRBJ2-4|TRBD2
TGTGCCAGCAGCTTAGGGACGGGACTAGCGGGAGTGGGAGCCAAAAACATTCAGTACTTC
CASSLGTGLAGVGAKNIQYF
>few|TRBV12-3/TRBV12-4|TRBJ2-3|.
TGTGCCAGCAGCCCCCCCGGGCGGGGGCCCCGGAATACGCAGTATTTT
CASSPPGRGPRNTQYF
>many|TRBV5-1|TRBJ2-3|.
TGCGCCAGCAGCTTGGGGGGAGCAGATACGCAGTATTTT
CASSLGGADTQYF
>.|TRBV4-1|TRBJ2-3|TRBD2
TGCGCCAGCAGCCAAGACGTCCGCCTAGCGGGAGGTTCAGATACGCAGTATTTT
CASSQDVRLAGGSDTQYF
>.|TRBV7-9|TRBJ1-1|.
TGTGCCAGCAGCTCGACCTACGGGATCGAAGCTTTCTTT
CASSSTYGIEAFF
>.|TRBV25-1|TRBJ2-1|TRBD1
TGTGCCAGCAGTGGCGCAGGACAGGTCTACAATGAGCAGTTCTTC
CASSGAGQVYNEQFF
>.|TRBV3-1|TRBJ1-1|.
TGTGCCAGCAGCCAAGAAGGTGAAGCTTTCTTT
CASSQEGEAFF
>.|TRBV4-1|TRBJ2-1|TRBD2
TGCGCCAGCAGCCAAGGAGGACTAGCGGCCGCCGAGCAGTTCTTC
CASSQGGLAAAEQFF
>.|TRBV10-1|TRBJ2-2|.
TGCGCCAGCAGTTTCGGCCACTTCGCGAACACCGGGGAGCTGTTTTTT
CASSFGHFANTGELFF
>few|TRBV2|TRBJ2-1|TRBD1
TGTGCCAGCAGTGGTCAGGGGGCTTACAATGAGCAGTTCTTC
CASSGQGAYNEQFF
>.|TRBV5-1|TRBJ2-1|.
TGCGCCAGCAGCATGGGCCTCAATGAGCAGTTCTTC
CASSMGLNEQFF
>.|TRBV5-1|TRBJ2-1|.
TGCGCCAGCAGCTTGGCGGGGTTCGATGAGCAGTTCTTC
CASSLAGFDEQFF
>many|TRBV12-3/TRBV12-4|TRBJ1-5|.
TGTGCCAGCAGTAGACAGCTAAATGCTTATAGCAATCAGCCCCAGCATTTT
CASSRQLNAYSNQPQHF
>few|TRBV20-1|TRBJ1-5|.
TGCAGCCTAAGTAAAGGGGTGGATCAGCCCCAGCATTTT
CSLSKGVDQPQHF
>few|TRBV4-1|TRBJ2-1|.
TGCGCCAGCAGCCAAGAACCGGGGCCCTACAATGAGCAGTTCTTC
CASSQEPGPYNEQFF
>.|TRBV10-3|TRBJ2-7|TRBD1
TGTGCCATTACTAGGGGACAGGGTACCTACGAGCAGTACTTC
CAITRGQGTYEQYF
>many|TRBV11-3|TRBJ2-3|.
TGTGCCAGCCGGGGTAGCACAGATACGCAGTATTTT
CASRGSTDTQYF
>many|TRBV6-1|TRBJ1-1|.
TGTGCCAGCAGTGTAGCGGGAATGAACACTGAAGCTTTCTTT
CASSVAGMNTEAFF
>.|TRBV6-5|TRBJ2-7|TRBD1
TGTGCCAGCAGTTACTCGTCAGGGGGCGAGTACTTC
CASSYSSGGEYF
>few|TRBV12-5|TRBJ1-5|.
TGTGCTAGTGGTTTTCTTCTCGGGGATTCTAGCAATCAGCCCCAGCATTTT
CASGFLLGDSSNQPQHF
>.|TRBV15|TRBJ1-1|.
TGTGCCACCAGCAGAGTTCGAGAGGGCCACACTGAAGCTTTCTTT
CATSRVREGHTEAFF
>.|TRBV20-1|TRBJ2-7|.
TGCAGTGCGGAGTCGGACGCCTCCTACGAGCAGTACTTC
CSAESDASYEQYF
>few|TRBV12-3/TRBV12-4|TRBJ2-6|.
TGTGCCAGCCAACCTAGCTCTGGGGCCAACGTCCTGACTTTC
CASQPSSGANVLTF
>.|TRBV29-1|TRBJ1-1|.
TGCAGCGTTTACCCTGGGACGATCGGAGCTTTCTTT
CSVYPGTIGAFF
>many|TRBV7-9|TRBJ1-5|TRBD1
TGTGCCAGCAGCTCGGGACAGGCTAGCAATCAGCCCCAGCATTTT
CASSSGQASNQPQHF
>.|TRBV20-1|TRBJ2-2|.
TGCAGTGCTAGAGATCTCGAGGGATGGAACACCGGGGAGCTGTTTTTT
CSARDLEGWNTGELFF
>few|TRBV7-7|TRBJ2-1|.
TGTGCCAGCAGCTTTGACCAAACCTCCTACAATGAGCAGTTCTTC
CASSFDQTSYNEQFF
>.|TRBV9|TRBJ2-7|.
TGTGCCAGCAGCCCCGGGAGAGGGATCGAAGAGCAGTACTTC
CASSPGRGIEEQYF
>few|TRBV3-1|TRBJ2-1|.
TGTGCCAGCAGCCAAGATACAGCAAGAGAGCAGTTCTTC
CASSQDTAREQFF